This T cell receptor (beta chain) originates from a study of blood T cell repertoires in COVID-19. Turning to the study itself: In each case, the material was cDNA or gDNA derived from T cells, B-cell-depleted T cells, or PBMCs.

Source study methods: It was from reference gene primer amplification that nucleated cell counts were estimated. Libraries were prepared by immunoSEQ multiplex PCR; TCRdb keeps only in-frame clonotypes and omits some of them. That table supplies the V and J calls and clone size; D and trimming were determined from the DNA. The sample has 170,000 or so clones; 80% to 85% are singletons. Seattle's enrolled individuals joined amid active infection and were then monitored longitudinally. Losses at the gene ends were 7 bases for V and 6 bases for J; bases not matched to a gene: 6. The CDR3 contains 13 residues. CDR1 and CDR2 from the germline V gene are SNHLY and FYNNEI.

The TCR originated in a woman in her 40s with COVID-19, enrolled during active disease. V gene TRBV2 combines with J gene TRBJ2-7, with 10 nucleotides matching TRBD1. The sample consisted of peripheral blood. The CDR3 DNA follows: TGTGCCAGCAAGGGGACAGGGGCATCCGAGCAGTACTTC. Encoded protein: CASKGTGASEQYF.